One sample yielded the 15 T cell receptor beta chains listed below, sequenced in a study of control samples from healthy donors and cancer patients. Libraries were prepared by immunoSEQ multiplex PCR; TCRdb keeps only in-frame clonotypes and omits some of them. The sample contains 110,000 or so clones, around nine tenths of which appear only once. The sample was blood. The receptor source for this set is a man aged 30-40 years in good health.

CDR3 in DNA: TGCAGCGCTGGGGACAGCTCCTATGGCTACACCTTC. Translation gives CSAGDSSYGYTF. V gene TRBV29-1 combines with J gene TRBJ1-2; 7 bases fit TRBD1. Germline V gene data show CDR1 as SQVTM and CDR2 as ANQGSEA. This CDR3 contains 12 residues. With 7 bases clipped from V and 4 bases from J, the junction kept 6 bases outside the gene matches.

The rearrangement links TRBV15 to TRBJ1-5, with D possibly being TRBD1 (5 bases). Germline V gene data show CDR1 as LNHNV and CDR2 as YYDKDF (reference sequence). V lost 0 bases to trimming and J lost 4 bases, with 7 bases between them. The CDR3 covers 14 residues. The DNA of the CDR3 is TGTGCCACCAGCAGAGACAGGGCTAATCAGCCCCAGCATTTT. Translating it yields CATSRDRANQPQHF.

The chain is built from TRBV27 and TRBJ1-1; perhaps TRBD1 as D (6 bases). Germline lookup yields CDR1 MNHEY and CDR2 SMNVEV (reference sequence). V gave up 8 bases and J gave up 1 base, with 20 bases separating them. This CDR3 is 16 amino acids long. DNA of the CDR3: TGTGCCAGCGGACTAATACAGGGTTCTGGGAACACTGAAGCTTTCTTT. This translates into CASGLIQGSGNTEAFF.

The gene calls are TRBV5-6 and TRBJ2-1; TRBD2 is a possible D gene (6 bases). The germline V and J ends were trimmed by 4 bases and 3 bases, with 17 bases remaining between them. Germline CDR1 and CDR2: SGHDT and YYEEEE. The CDR3 contains 16 residues. CDR3 sequence (DNA): TGTGCCAGCAGCCCGGACCGGGACTTGCTCTACAATGAGCAGTTCTTC. This codes for CASSPDRDLLYNEQFF.

This chain joins TRBV5-5 and TRBJ1-5, with unresolved D. Trimming took off 2 bases at V and 3 bases at J, with 9 bases between the two ends. Germline V CDR1 and CDR2: SGHKS, YYEKEE (reference sequence). The CDR3 is 14 amino acids. CDR3 amino acids: CASSFWNSNQPQHF. Written as DNA, the CDR3 is TGTGCCAGCAGCTTTTGGAACTCCAATCAGCCCCAGCATTTT.

The chain employs TRBV19 and TRBJ1-6; no clear D. V was clipped by 3 bases and J by 10 bases, with 10 bases between them. CDR1 is LNHDA and CDR2 is SQIVND in the germline V gene (reference sequence). This CDR3 region has 13 residues. The CDR3: CASSIEGESPLHF. The CDR3 DNA follows: TGTGCCAGTAGTATTGAGGGAGAATCACCCCTCCACTTT.

V gene TRBV6-5 combines with J gene TRBJ1-5; D not certain. V was pared by 0 bases and J by 1 base, with 4 bases between. Germline values: CDR1 MNHEY, CDR2 SVGAGI. The CDR3 consists of 14 residues. The CDR3 nucleotides read TGTGCCAGCAGTTACTCTCGGAGCAATCAGCCCCAGCATTTT. Translation gives CASSYSRSNQPQHF.

The chain couples TRBV29-1 to TRBJ1-1; no clear D. This CDR3 is 12 amino acids long. V dropped 7 bases and J dropped 0 bases, with 9 bases sitting between them. Per germline, CDR1 SQVTM and CDR2 ANQGSEA. The CDR3 here is CSGAVLNTEAFF. The CDR3 nucleotides are TGCAGCGGGGCGGTATTGAACACTGAAGCTTTCTTT.

This clone was observed a single time. This sequence joins TRBV7-7 and TRBJ2-5; a possible D gene is TRBD2 (5 bases). Germline values: CDR1 SSHAT, CDR2 FNYEAQ (reference sequence). The CDR3 consists of 17 residues. The V gene lost 1 base and the J gene lost 1 base, with 16 bases spanning the gap. CDR3 sequence reads: CASSLDLGRGIQETQYF. CDR3 DNA: TGTGCCAGCAGCTTAGACCTAGGACGGGGTATCCAAGAGACCCAGTACTTC.

The chain has TRBV25-1 and TRBJ1-1; 7 positions match TRBD1. The CDR3 is made up of 14 amino acids. With 5 bases clipped from V and 4 bases from J, the junction kept 7 bases outside the gene matches. In germline, CDR1 is MGHDK, CDR2 SYGVNS. The CDR3 loop is CASSPTGRSTEAFF. Here the CDR3 DNA reads TGTGCCAGCAGTCCGACAGGGCGAAGCACTGAAGCTTTCTTT.

V is TRBV14 and J is TRBJ2-7; D is perhaps TRBD2 (5 bases). Germline V gene sequence: CDR1 SGHDN, CDR2 FVKESK. The CDR3 has 14 amino acids. Trimming left V 1 base short and J 7 bases short, with 14 bases between. The CDR3 is CASSQGFPGSEQYV. CDR3 DNA: TGTGCCAGCAGCCAAGGGTTCCCGGGGAGTGAGCAGTACGTC.

The V gene is TRBV12-3 or TRBV12-4, the J gene TRBJ1-6, with unresolved D. Deletions cut 7 bases from V and 7 bases from J, with 8 bases between. The CDR3 consists of 12 residues. In DNA, the CDR3 is TGTGCCAGCACCCTCCTGAATTCACCCCTCCACTTT. The encoded protein is CASTLLNSPLHF.

In this sample, this clone turned up once. The gene calls are TRBV18 and TRBJ1-2; TRBD1 matches at 7 bases. CDR1 KGHSH and CDR2 LQKENI come from the germline V gene. Losses at the gene ends were 4 bases for V and 3 bases for J; bases not matched to a gene: 8. This CDR3 contains 15 residues. CDR3 amino acids: CASSLTGEIHYGYTF. The CDR3 DNA reads as TGTGCCAGCTCACTTACAGGGGAAATCCACTATGGCTACACCTTC.

This clone was seen more than once but under ten times. This chain uses TRBV11-2 with TRBJ2-3, with D perhaps matching TRBD2 (6 bases). This CDR3 is built from 14 residues. Germline assignment: CDR1 SGHAT and CDR2 FQNNGV. V lost 0 bases to trimming and J lost 9 bases, with 13 bases between them. The CDR3 nucleotides are TGTGCCAGCAGCTTAGATCGGGCTAGCGACACGCAGTATTTT. Its translation: CASSLDRASDTQYF.

This chain joins TRBV6-5 and TRBJ2-6; D perhaps matches TRBD1 (6 bases). The CDR3 totals 15 residues. V gave up 4 bases and J gave up 1 base, with 8 bases separating them. From germline, CDR1 is MNHEY and CDR2 SVGAGI. The CDR3 sequence is CASSSDRSGANVLTF. The CDR3 bases are TGTGCCAGCAGTTCTGACAGGTCTGGGGCCAACGTCCTGACTTTC.